The 10 T cell receptor beta chains presented below share a single source sample, sequenced in a study of blood T cell repertoires in COVID-19. The assay was immunoSEQ multiplex PCR, and TCRdb's table has in-frame clones only and misses some. The sample records 30,000 to 45,000 clones, 89% being singletons. Material: peripheral blood. These receptors were taken from a human donor in a cohort sampled during active COVID-19.

The V call is TRBV30, the J call TRBJ2-4; D remains unclear. This CDR3 comprises 15 residues. Trimming stripped 0 bases from V and 3 bases from J, with 12 bases between. Germline assignment: CDR1 GTSNPN and CDR2 SVGIG (reference sequence). The chain's CDR3 is CAWSVDAVGKNIQYF. As DNA, the CDR3 is TGTGCCTGGAGTGTAGACGCGGTCGGCAAAAACATTCAGTACTTC. The full variable domain, its missing parts supplied by reference TRBV30 and TRBJ2-4, is SQTIHQWPATLVQPVGSPLSLECTVEGTSNPNLYWYRQAAGRGLQLLFYSVGIGQISSEVPQNLSASRPQDRQFILSSKKLLLSDSGFYLCAWSVDAVGKNIQYFGAGTRLSVL.

V and J are TRBV28 and TRBJ1-5; 7 nucleotides match TRBD1. This CDR3 has 15 residues. CDR1 is MDHEN and CDR2 is SYDVKM in the germline V gene. Trimming took 4 bases from V and 11 from J; bases not matched to a gene: 14. The CDR3 loop is CASSYGTAHPLAQHF. CDR3 bases: TGTGCCAGCAGTTACGGGACAGCACATCCCCTGGCCCAGCATTTT.

The chain is built from TRBV29-1 and TRBJ2-5; the D gene is possibly TRBD2 (5 bases). The CDR3 runs to 12 residues. V was clipped by 7 bases and J by 4 bases, with 13 bases between them. Germline CDR1 and CDR2: SQVTM and ANQGSEA. CDR3: CSASNGGETQYF. CDR3 nucleotide sequence: TGCAGCGCTAGTAACGGAGGAGAGACCCAGTACTTC.

This chain connects TRBV10-3 to TRBJ2-7; the D is unclear. The CDR3 covers 12 residues. V lost 3 bases to trimming and J lost 7 bases, with 10 bases between them. Germline assignment: CDR1 ENHRY and CDR2 SYGVKD. The CDR3 loop is CAISDEFTEQYF. In DNA form, the CDR3 reads TGTGCCATCAGTGATGAATTCACAGAGCAGTACTTC.

The V gene is TRBV5-1, the J gene TRBJ1-1; TRBD1 agrees at 7 bases. V lost 4 bases and J lost 1; bases outside the gene matches: 7. The CDR3 has 15 residues. CDR1 and CDR2 (germline): SGHRS, YFSETQ. The CDR3, as DNA: TGCGCCAGCAGCGGCCGGACAGGCCGGAACACTGAAGCTTTCTTT. As protein: CASSGRTGRNTEAFF.

The chain is built from TRBV29-1 and TRBJ2-7, with 8 positions matching TRBD2. The J segment lost 0 bases and the V segment lost 1 base, leaving 8 bases of the junction unmatched. The CDR3 consists of 16 residues. Germline CDR1 is SQVTM and CDR2 is ANQGSEA. CDR3 nucleotide sequence: TGCAGCGTTGAAGTCCTAGCGGGCAGCCTCTCCTACGAGCAGTACTTC. The encoded protein is CSVEVLAGSLSYEQYF.

This clone has more than one count but fewer than ten. V is TRBV7-2 and J is TRBJ2-5, with TRBD2 identical over 8 bases. Trimming cost V 3 bases and J 2 bases; bases outside gene matches: 14. From germline, CDR1 is SGHTA and CDR2 FQGNSA. The CDR3 loop spans 18 amino acids. CDR3 loop: CASSLKGRSGGRQETQYF. For the CDR3, the DNA is TGTGCCAGCAGCTTGAAGGGGAGGAGCGGGGGAAGACAAGAGACCCAGTACTTC.

The V gene is TRBV20-1, the J gene TRBJ2-1, with D possibly matching TRBD1 (6 bases). CDR3 length: 16 amino acids. CDR1 is DFQATT and CDR2 is SNEGSKA in the germline V gene (reference sequence). With 6 bases removed from V and 5 bases from J, the gap between germline ends came to 23 bases. CDR3 amino acids: CSASGQPWGTNNEQFF. The CDR3 region has the DNA TGCAGTGCGAGTGGACAGCCTTGGGGTACGAACAATGAGCAGTTCTTC.

The chain carries TRBV6-6 and TRBJ1-2; 9 positions match TRBD1. Germline CDR1 and CDR2: MNHNY and SVGAGI (reference sequence). The CDR3 covers 16 residues. V lost 2 bases, J lost 3 bases, and 7 bases stayed unmatched. DNA of the CDR3: TGTGCCAGCAGTTACCCCCCGGACAGGGGTCACTATGGCTACACCTTC. Translating it yields CASSYPPDRGHYGYTF.

This chain links TRBV6-6 with TRBJ1-2, with D possibly being TRBD1 (5 bases). Germline CDR1 MNHNY, CDR2 SVGAGI (reference sequence). CDR3 size: 15 residues. V was cut by 6 bases and J by 0 bases, with 14 bases left in between. CDR3 region: CASSLTQGSNYGYTF. CDR3 nucleotides: TGTGCCAGCAGCCTCACCCAGGGTTCTAACTATGGCTACACCTTC.